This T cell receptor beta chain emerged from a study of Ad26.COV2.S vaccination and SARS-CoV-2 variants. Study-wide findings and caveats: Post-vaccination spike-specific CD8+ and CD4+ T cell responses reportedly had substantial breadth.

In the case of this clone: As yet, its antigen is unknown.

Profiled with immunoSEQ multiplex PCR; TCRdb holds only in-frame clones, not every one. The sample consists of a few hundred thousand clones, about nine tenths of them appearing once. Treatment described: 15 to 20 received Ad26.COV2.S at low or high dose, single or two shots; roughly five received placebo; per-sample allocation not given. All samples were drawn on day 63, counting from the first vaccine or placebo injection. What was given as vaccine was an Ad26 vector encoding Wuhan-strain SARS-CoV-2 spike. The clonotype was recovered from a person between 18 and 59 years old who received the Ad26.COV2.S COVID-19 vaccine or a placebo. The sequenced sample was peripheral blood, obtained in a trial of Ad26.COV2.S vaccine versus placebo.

The CDR3 here is CAWSVSRAYSNQPQHF. The DNA for the CDR3 is TGTGCCTGGAGTGTAAGCAGGGCCTATAGCAATCAGCCCCAGCATTTT. The rearrangement joins TRBV30 to TRBJ1-5, with D maybe TRBD1 (5 bases). In germline, CDR1 is GTSNPN, CDR2 SVGIG (reference sequence). The CDR3 spans 16 residues. Trimming stripped 0 bases from V and 0 bases from J, with 12 bases between. Based on the CDR3 plus reference TRBV30 and TRBJ1-5, the full variable domain is SQTIHQWPATLVQPVGSPLSLECTVEGTSNPNLYWYRQAAGRGLQLLFYSVGIGQISSEVPQNLSASRPQDRQFILSSKKLLLSDSGFYLCAWSVSRAYSNQPQHFGDGTRLSIL.